This TCR beta chain was captured by sequencing in a study of T cell responses to AZD1222 COVID-19 vaccine. Broader study findings: With dominance at 160-218 and 743-854, vaccine-associated CD4 TCRs spanned spike. It was only after the peak T cell response that any repertoires were sampled. Unmutated variant regions reportedly attract nearly half of all spike-specific TCRs.

Profiling relied on immunoSEQ multiplex PCR, and the TCRdb table lists in-frame clones only, not all of them. Of roughly 150,000 clones listed, approximately 86% are singletons. About this clone: Its matching antigen is unknown.

V was cut by 2 bases and J by 4 bases, with 6 bases left in between. CDR1 is MNHNY and CDR2 is SVGAGI in the germline V gene (reference sequence). There are 12 residues in the CDR3. This TCR was sampled from an adult in good health. The chain couples TRBV6-6 to TRBJ2-7; no reliable D call. The source material was peripheral blood, sampled on day 0 of AZD1222 vaccination. The CDR3 sequence is CASSYAQYEQYF. CDR3 in DNA: TGTGCCAGCAGTTACGCCCAATACGAGCAGTACTTC.